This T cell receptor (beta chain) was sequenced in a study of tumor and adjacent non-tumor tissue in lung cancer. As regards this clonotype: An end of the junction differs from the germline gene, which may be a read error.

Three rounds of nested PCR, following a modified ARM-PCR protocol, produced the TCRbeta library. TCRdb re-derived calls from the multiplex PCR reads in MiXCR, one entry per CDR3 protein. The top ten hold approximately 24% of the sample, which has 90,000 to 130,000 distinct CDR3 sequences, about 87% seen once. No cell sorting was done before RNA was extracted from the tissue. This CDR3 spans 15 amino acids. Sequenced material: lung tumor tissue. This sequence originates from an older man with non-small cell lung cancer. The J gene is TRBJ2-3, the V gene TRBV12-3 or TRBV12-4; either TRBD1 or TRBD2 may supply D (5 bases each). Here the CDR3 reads CASSLGDGEPDTQYF. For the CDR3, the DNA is TGTGCAAGCAGTTTGGGGGACGGGGAGCCAGATACGCAGTATTTT.